This passage covers 10 T cell receptor beta chains from one sample sequenced in a study of beta chain features in type 1 diabetes. TCRB transcripts that were expressed got sequenced, as all of the isolated RNA had been reverse transcribed. Here immunoSEQ multiplex PCR was the method, and the copy in TCRdb shows in-frame clones only, minus some. The sample holds 810,000 or so clones, 15% to 20% seen once. The sequencing input was naive CD4+ T cells from blood. These receptors originate from a young woman in good health.

This clone was seen more than once but under ten times. The chain links TRBV4-3 to TRBJ2-7; TRBD2 aligns across 9 bases. Losses at the gene ends were 2 bases for V and 10 bases for J; bases not matched to a gene: 12. Germline CDR1 and CDR2: LGHNA and YSLEER. The CDR3 extends over 15 amino acids. CDR3 bases: TGCGCCAGCAGCCAATCCGTAGCGGGAGCAGCGGGACAGTACTTC. As protein: CASSQSVAGAAGQYF.

The sample holds a few counts of this clone. This chain links TRBV4-3 with TRBJ1-1; D is unresolved. Deletions cut 0 bases from V and 4 bases from J, with 9 bases between. In germline, CDR1 is LGHNA, CDR2 YSLEER. The CDR3 loop spans 14 amino acids. The CDR3 spells CASSQEKGVTEAFF. CDR3 DNA: TGCGCCAGCAGCCAAGAGAAGGGAGTCACTGAAGCTTTCTTT.

Only a few counts were recorded for this clone. The chain has TRBV7-2 and TRBJ2-4, with 8 bases that match TRBD2. This CDR3 spans 12 amino acids. V dropped 3 bases and J dropped 9; count of bases not matched to a gene: 1. Germline CDR1 reads SGHTA; CDR2 reads FQGNSA. DNA for the CDR3: TGTGCCAGCAGCTTTAGCGGGACCATTCAGTACTTC. As protein: CASSFSGTIQYF.

This clone appeared a few times. The V gene is TRBV29-1, the J gene TRBJ2-7, with 8 nucleotides matching TRBD2. This CDR3 has 15 amino acids. Germline values: CDR1 SQVTM, CDR2 ANQGSEA. The junction had 11 bases not matched to a gene; V was cut back by 6 bases and J by 1 base. The CDR3 DNA follows: TGCAGCGTGCAATCCCTGGGACTAGGGTCCTACGAGCAGTACTTC. This gives the protein CSVQSLGLGSYEQYF.

The rearrangement uses TRBV9 and TRBJ2-7, with D unresolved. The CDR3 loop spans 15 amino acids. Germline CDR1 and CDR2: SGDLS and YYNGEE. V lost 0 bases and J 3 bases, leaving 13 bases between the germline ends. The DNA of the CDR3 is TGTGCCAGCAGCGTAGGGTCTACGTCATACTACGAGCAGTACTTC. It codes for CASSVGSTSYYEQYF.

J is TRBJ1-1 and V is TRBV9; TRBD1 aligns across 9 bases. Germline trimming cut 4 bases from V and 5 bases from J; bases unmatched to any gene: 9. This CDR3 contains 15 residues. Germline lookup yields CDR1 SGDLS and CDR2 YYNGEE. CDR3 in DNA: TGTGCCAGCAGCCCCCGACGACAGGGGGTGACTGAAGCTTTCTTT. It codes for CASSPRRQGVTEAFF. Full variable domain (outside the CDR3, taken from reference TRBV9 and TRBJ1-1): DSGVTQTPKHLITATGQRVTLRCSPRSGDLSVYWYQQSLDQGLQFLIQYYNGEERAKGNILERFSAQQFPDLHSELNLSSLELGDSALYFCASSPRRQGVTEAFFGQGTRLTVV.

This clone has more than one count but fewer than ten. The J gene is TRBJ2-7, the V gene TRBV5-4; D remains ambiguous. Germline V gene data show CDR1 as SGHNT and CDR2 as YYREEE (reference sequence). Trimming stripped 7 bases from V and 0 bases from J, with 14 bases between. CDR3 length: 14 amino acids. CDR3 coding DNA: TGTGCCAGCCTTCTCGGCTTGAGCTCCTACGAGCAGTACTTC. Amino acid sequence: CASLLGLSSYEQYF. Variable domain in full (rest from reference TRBV5-4 and TRBJ2-7): ETGVTQSPTHLIKTRGQQVTLRCSSQSGHNTVSWYQQALGQGPQFIFQYYREEENGRGNFPPRFSGLQFPNYSSELNVNALELDDSALYLCASLLGLSSYEQYFGPGTRLTVT.

This clone was picked up a small number of times. The chain couples TRBV10-3 to TRBJ2-2, with 11 bases aligning to TRBD2. V gave up 11 bases and J gave up 4 bases; unmatched junction bases: 3. CDR3 length equals 13 residues. Germline values: CDR1 ENHRY, CDR2 SYGVKD. The CDR3 protein is CAVGLAVTGELFF. The CDR3 DNA follows: TGTGCCGTGGGACTAGCGGTCACCGGGGAGCTGTTTTTT.

This clone was recorded a few times. The chain links TRBV7-9 to TRBJ1-1, with 10 bases fitting TRBD1. The germline V gene has CDR1 SEHNR and CDR2 FQNEAQ (reference sequence). The CDR3 sequence is 14 residues long. Losses at the gene ends were 7 bases for V and 5 bases for J; bases not matched to a gene: 7. The CDR3 nucleotides read TGTGCCAGCACCTCGGGACAGGGGAAAACTGAAGCTTTCTTT. Translating it yields CASTSGQGKTEAFF.

There are a few counts of this clone. The rearrangement links TRBV18 to TRBJ2-7; 7 bases match TRBD1. The ends lost 3 bases at V and 0 bases at J; junction bases unmatched: 8. The germline V gene has CDR1 KGHSH and CDR2 LQKENI. The CDR3 has 16 amino acids. CDR3: CASSPLEAGGSYEQYF. The CDR3 DNA is TGTGCCAGCTCACCCCTGGAGGCAGGGGGCTCCTACGAGCAGTACTTC.